The clone carrying this T cell receptor (beta chain) was detected a few times. Its antigen is currently unknown. This entry belongs to a study of T-cell memory formation after mild COVID-19. Study information: The study found TCR clusters largely donor specific. General study points: Nothing showed for sure that second-wave clones peaking on day 37 were SARS-CoV-2 specific.

Germline lookup yields CDR1 MNHEY and CDR2 SMNVEV (reference sequence). Trimming took 5 bases from V and 3 from J; bases not matched to a gene: 7. The CDR3 extends over 15 amino acids. TCRdb passed the 5' RACE reads through MiXCR, listing each CDR3 protein once. The repertoire holds roughly 190,000 distinct CDR3 sequences, with around 18% as singletons. The sequenced sample was PBMCs or a T cell subset sorted from them (not recorded which). The genes are TRBV27 and TRBJ2-1; TRBD1 matches 7 bases. The clonotype was recovered from an adult woman who had mild COVID-19 (a few samples of this study predate the infection). Cell type and time point are not known. The DNA for the CDR3 is TGTGCCAGCAGTCCACCGGACAGGCGCTACAATGAGCAGTTCTTC. It yields the protein CASSPPDRRYNEQFF.